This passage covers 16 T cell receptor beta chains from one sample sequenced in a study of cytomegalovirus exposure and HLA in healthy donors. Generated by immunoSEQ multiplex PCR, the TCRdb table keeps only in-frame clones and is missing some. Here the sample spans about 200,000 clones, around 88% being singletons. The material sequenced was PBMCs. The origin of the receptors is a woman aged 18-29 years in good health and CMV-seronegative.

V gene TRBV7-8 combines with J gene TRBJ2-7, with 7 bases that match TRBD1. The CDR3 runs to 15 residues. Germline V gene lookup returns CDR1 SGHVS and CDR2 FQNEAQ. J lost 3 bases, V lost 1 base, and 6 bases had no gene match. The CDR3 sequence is CASSLGLGGFYEQYF. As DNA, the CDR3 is TGTGCCAGCAGCTTAGGGTTAGGGGGCTTCTACGAGCAGTACTTC.

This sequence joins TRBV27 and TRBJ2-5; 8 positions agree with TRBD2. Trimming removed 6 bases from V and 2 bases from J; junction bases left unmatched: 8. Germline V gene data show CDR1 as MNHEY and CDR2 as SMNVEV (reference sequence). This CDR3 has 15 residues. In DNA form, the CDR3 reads TGTGCCAGCAGGAAGGCGGGAGGTTTACAAGAGACCCAGTACTTC. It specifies CASRKAGGLQETQYF.

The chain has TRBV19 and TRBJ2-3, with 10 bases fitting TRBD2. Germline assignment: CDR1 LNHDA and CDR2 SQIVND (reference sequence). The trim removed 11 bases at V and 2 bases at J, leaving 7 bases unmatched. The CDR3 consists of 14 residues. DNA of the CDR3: TGTGCCGCAGGACTAGCGGATGACACAGATACGCAGTATTTT. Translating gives CAAGLADDTDTQYF.

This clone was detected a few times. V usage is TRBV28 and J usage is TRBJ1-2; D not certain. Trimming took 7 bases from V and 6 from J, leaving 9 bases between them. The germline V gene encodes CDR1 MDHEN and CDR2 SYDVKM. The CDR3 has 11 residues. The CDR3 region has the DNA TGTGCCAGCAAGCCCCTGGATGGCTACACCTTC. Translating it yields CASKPLDGYTF.

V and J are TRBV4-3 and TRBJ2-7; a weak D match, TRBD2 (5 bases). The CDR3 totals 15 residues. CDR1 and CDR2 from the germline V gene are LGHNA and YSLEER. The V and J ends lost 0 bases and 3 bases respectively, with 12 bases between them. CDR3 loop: CASSQESRENYEQYF. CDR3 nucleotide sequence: TGCGCCAGCAGCCAAGAGTCTCGGGAAAACTACGAGCAGTACTTC.

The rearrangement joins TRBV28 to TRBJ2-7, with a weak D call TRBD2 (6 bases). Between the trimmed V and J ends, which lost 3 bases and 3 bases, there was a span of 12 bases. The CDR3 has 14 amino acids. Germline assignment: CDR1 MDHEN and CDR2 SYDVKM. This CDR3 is CASSLELALYEQYF. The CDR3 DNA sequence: TGTGCCAGCAGTTTGGAACTAGCCCTCTACGAGCAGTACTTC.

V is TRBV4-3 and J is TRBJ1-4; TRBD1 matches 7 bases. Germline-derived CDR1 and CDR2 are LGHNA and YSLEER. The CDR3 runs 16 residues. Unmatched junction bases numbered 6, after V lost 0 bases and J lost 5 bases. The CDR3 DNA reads TGCGCCAGCAGCCAAGATTCCACAGGGGAAAATGAAAAACTGTTTTTT. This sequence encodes CASSQDSTGENEKLFF.

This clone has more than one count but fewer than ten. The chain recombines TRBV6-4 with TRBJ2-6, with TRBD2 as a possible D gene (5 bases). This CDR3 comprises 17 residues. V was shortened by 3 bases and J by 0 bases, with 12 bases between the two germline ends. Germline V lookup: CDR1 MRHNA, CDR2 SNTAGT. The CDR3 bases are TGTGCCAGCAGTGAGATGGCGGGTGGCTCTGGGGCCAACGTCCTGACTTTC. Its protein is CASSEMAGGSGANVLTF.

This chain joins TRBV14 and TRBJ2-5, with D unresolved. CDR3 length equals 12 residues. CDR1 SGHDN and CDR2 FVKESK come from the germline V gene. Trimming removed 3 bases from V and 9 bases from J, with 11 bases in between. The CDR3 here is CASSQEWRSQYF. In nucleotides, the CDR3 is TGTGCCAGCAGCCAGGAGTGGCGGTCCCAGTACTTC.

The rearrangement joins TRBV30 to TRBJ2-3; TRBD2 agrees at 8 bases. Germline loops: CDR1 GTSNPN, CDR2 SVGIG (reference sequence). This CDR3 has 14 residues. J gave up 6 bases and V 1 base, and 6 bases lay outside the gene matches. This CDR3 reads CAWSGVSGGDTQYF. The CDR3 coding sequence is TGTGCCTGGAGTGGGGTCAGCGGGGGCGATACGCAGTATTTT.

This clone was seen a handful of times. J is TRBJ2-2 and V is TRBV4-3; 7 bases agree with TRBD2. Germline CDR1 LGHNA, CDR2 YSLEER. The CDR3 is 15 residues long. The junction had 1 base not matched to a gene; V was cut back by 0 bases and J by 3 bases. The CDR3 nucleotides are TGCGCCAGCAGCCAAGATCTAGCGGACACCGGGGAGCTGTTTTTT. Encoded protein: CASSQDLADTGELFF.

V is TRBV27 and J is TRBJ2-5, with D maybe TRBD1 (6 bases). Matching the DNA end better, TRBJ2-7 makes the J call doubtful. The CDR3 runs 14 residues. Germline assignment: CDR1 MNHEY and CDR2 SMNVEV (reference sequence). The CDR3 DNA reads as TGTGCCAGCAGCGAGGTCCAGGGGTTGGACGAGCAGTACTTC. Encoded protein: CASSEVQGLDEQYF.

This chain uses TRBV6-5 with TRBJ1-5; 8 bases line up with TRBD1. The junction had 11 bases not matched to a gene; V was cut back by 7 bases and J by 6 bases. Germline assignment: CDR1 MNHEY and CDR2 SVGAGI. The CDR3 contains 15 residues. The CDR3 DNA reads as TGTGCCAGCATCTGGCCGGGACAGGAATTTCAGCCCCAGCATTTT. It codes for CASIWPGQEFQPQHF.

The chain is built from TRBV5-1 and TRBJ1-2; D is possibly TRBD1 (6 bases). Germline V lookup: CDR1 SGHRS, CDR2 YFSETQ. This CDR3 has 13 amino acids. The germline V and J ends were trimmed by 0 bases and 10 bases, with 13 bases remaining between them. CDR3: CASSLETGWIYTF. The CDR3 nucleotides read TGCGCCAGCAGCTTGGAAACAGGGTGGATCTACACCTTC.

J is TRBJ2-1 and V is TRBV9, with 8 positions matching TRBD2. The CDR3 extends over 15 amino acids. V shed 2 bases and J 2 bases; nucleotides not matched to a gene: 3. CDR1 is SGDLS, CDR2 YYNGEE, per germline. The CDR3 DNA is TGTGCCAGCAGCGTTGGGGGACTAGCCTACAATGAGCAGTTCTTC. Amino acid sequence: CASSVGGLAYNEQFF.

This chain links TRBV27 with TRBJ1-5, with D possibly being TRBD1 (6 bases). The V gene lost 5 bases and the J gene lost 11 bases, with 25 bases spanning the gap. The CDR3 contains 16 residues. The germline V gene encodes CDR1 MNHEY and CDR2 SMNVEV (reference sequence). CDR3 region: CASSPASGARILSQHF. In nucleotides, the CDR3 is TGTGCCAGCAGTCCTGCTTCAGGGGCGCGGATTTTGTCCCAGCATTTT.